This T cell receptor beta chain was sequenced during a study of blood T cell repertoires in COVID-19. Study at large: From the United States, Italy and Spain came samples of acute and convalescent COVID-19. PBMCs, B-cell-depleted T cells, or T cells were the source of the cDNA or gDNA that made up the material.

From germline, CDR1 is SGHDT and CDR2 YYEEEE. The CDR3 length is 15 residues. The trim removed 3 bases at V and 9 bases at J, leaving 13 bases unmatched. In the study's own analysis: By means of reference gene primer amplification, nucleated cell counts were estimated. The table came from immunoSEQ multiplex PCR; TCRdb's copy has only in-frame clones and leaves some out. V and J calls plus clone size are reproduced from that table; the DNA served to infer D and trimming. Of 78,000 or so clones listed, about 83% are singletons. The chain recombines TRBV5-6 with TRBJ2-5, with TRBD1 matching 8 bases. Sequenced sample: peripheral blood. The sequence was collected from a human donor in a cohort sampled during active COVID-19. The CDR3 DNA is TGTGCCAGCAGCTGGTGGACGGGACAGGTTGGTCCCCAGTACTTC. It is translated as CASSWWTGQVGPQYF. The whole variable domain, filled in from reference TRBV5-6 and TRBJ2-5, reads DAGVTQSPTHLIKTRGQQVTLRCSPKSGHDTVSWYQQALGQGPQFIFQYYEEEERQRGNFPDRFSGHQFPNYSSELNVNALLLGDSALYLCASSWWTGQVGPQYFGPGTRLLVL.